The 19 T cell receptor beta chains given below trace back to one sample, sequenced in a study of shared clonotypes between healthy human individuals. CD45RO-negative, CCR7-positively selected cells formed the naive CD8 fraction, excluding terminally differentiated effector memory CD45RA+ cells. Sequencing used immunoSEQ multiplex PCR; TCRdb keeps in-frame clones, though not all of them. Among about 1.9 million clones listed, approximately 92% were seen once. Sequenced sample: naive CD8+ T cells from PBMCs. The receptors were sampled from a man between 18 and 35 years old in good health. Some clones in this sample may be carry-over from other donors' samples.

In its sample, this clone was seen a few times. This sample also contains other DNA sequences that code for the same CDR3. The chain has TRBV9 and TRBJ2-2, with a possible D match to TRBD2 (5 bases). The germline V gene has CDR1 SGDLS and CDR2 YYNGEE. With 0 bases removed from V and 5 bases from J, the gap between germline ends came to 5 bases. CDR3 length: 13 residues. The CDR3 spells CASSVGGTGELFF. The CDR3 DNA reads as TGTGCCAGCAGCGTAGGAGGGACCGGGGAGCTGTTTTTT.

The V call is TRBV9, the J call TRBJ1-1, with TRBD1 identical over 7 bases. CDR1 is SGDLS and CDR2 is YYNGEE in the germline V gene. The trim removed 0 bases at V and 4 bases at J, leaving 3 bases unmatched. This CDR3 is built from 14 residues. CDR3 coding DNA: TGTGCCAGCAGCGTAGACAGGGGTTCCACTGAAGCTTTCTTT. Encoded protein: CASSVDRGSTEAFF.

This clone was seen only once. The chain has TRBV7-6 and TRBJ1-1; D is uncertain. This CDR3 has 14 residues. Between the trimmed V and J ends, which lost 0 bases and 10 bases, there was a span of 15 bases. Germline V gene data show CDR1 as SGHVS and CDR2 as FNYEAQ. Here the CDR3 reads CASSLAQNSPGAFF. CDR3 coding DNA: TGTGCCAGCAGCTTAGCGCAAAACTCCCCGGGAGCTTTCTTT.

The rearrangement links TRBV4-1 to TRBJ2-2; TRBD2 agrees at 15 bases. Germline V CDR1 and CDR2: MGHRA, YSYEKL. This CDR3 is built from 18 residues. V lost 4 bases, J lost 0 bases, and 3 bases stayed unmatched. The CDR3 bases are TGCGCCAGCAGCCCCCGGACTAGCGGGAGGGCGAACACCGGGGAGCTGTTTTTT. This translates into CASSPRTSGRANTGELFF.

The genes are TRBV27 and TRBJ2-2; D not certain. V was cut by 2 bases and J by 3 bases, with 10 bases left in between. This CDR3 is 15 amino acids long. Germline-derived CDR1 and CDR2 are MNHEY and SMNVEV (reference sequence). CDR3 in amino acids: CASSLRPSYTGELFF. CDR3 in DNA: TGTGCCAGCAGTTTACGCCCCTCCTACACCGGGGAGCTGTTTTTT.

CDR3 in amino acids: CASSKLTGVTDTQYF. Here the CDR3 DNA reads TGTGCCAGCAGCAAGTTGACAGGGGTCACAGATACGCAGTATTTT. V usage is TRBV11-1 and J usage is TRBJ2-3; 8 nucleotides match TRBD1. Trimming took 5 bases from V and 2 from J; bases not matched to a gene: 6. CDR1 and CDR2 from the germline V gene are SGHAT and FQDESV (reference sequence). The CDR3 contains 15 residues.

The chain couples TRBV9 to TRBJ2-7, with TRBD1 identical over 7 bases. CDR3 length: 16 amino acids. J was trimmed by 0 bases and V by 3 bases; bases with no gene match: 9. The V gene's germline CDR1 is SGDLS and CDR2 YYNGEE. CDR3: CASSANRDSSSYEQYF. Here the CDR3 DNA reads TGTGCCAGCAGCGCCAATAGGGACAGCAGCTCCTACGAGCAGTACTTC.

The chain joins TRBV14 to TRBJ1-1; D possibly corresponds to TRBD1 (6 bases). Trimming took 2 bases from V and 5 from J, leaving 21 bases between them. Germline V lookup: CDR1 SGHDN, CDR2 FVKESK. The CDR3 runs to 17 residues. The CDR3, as DNA: TGTGCCAGCAGCCAAACGCCGACAGGTCCTTGGGAGACTGAAGCTTTCTTT. This codes for CASSQTPTGPWETEAFF.

Concerning this clone itself: This same CDR3 is encoded by further DNA sequences in the sample. The genes are TRBV6-5 and TRBJ2-2; D uncertain. Looked up from germline, CDR1 is MNHEY and CDR2 is SVGAGI. The CDR3 has 11 residues. V lost 2 bases, J lost 6 bases, and 1 base lay in between. CDR3 nucleotide sequence: TGTGCCAGCAGTTACGCCGGGGAGCTGTTTTTT. Its translation is CASSYAGELFF.

V is TRBV20-1 and J is TRBJ1-1; no definite D call. CDR3 length equals 10 residues. The V gene lost 1 base and the J gene lost 7 bases, with 4 bases spanning the gap. CDR1 is DFQATT, CDR2 SNEGSKA, per germline (reference sequence). Here the CDR3 DNA reads TGCAGTGCTAGAGGGGATGAAGCTTTCTTT. This codes for CSARGDEAFF.

The gene calls are TRBV6-5 and TRBJ2-1, with a possible D match to TRBD1 (6 bases). Germline CDR1 and CDR2: MNHEY and SVGAGI. The V end lost 5 bases, the J end lost 9 bases, and 11 bases lay between the germline ends. This CDR3 region has 12 residues. This chain's CDR3 is CASSPLGAEQFF. Here the CDR3 DNA reads TGTGCCAGCAGTCCCTTGGGGGCTGAGCAGTTCTTC.

The DNA for the CDR3 is TGTGCCAGCAGCTCTTCGGGACAGGCAATAGTCACAGATACGCAGTATTTT. This translates into CASSSSGQAIVTDTQYF. The rearrangement joins TRBV7-9 to TRBJ2-3, with 8 positions matching TRBD1. Germline CDR1 is SEHNR and CDR2 is FQNEAQ (reference sequence). With 4 bases clipped from V and 2 bases from J, the junction kept 11 bases outside the gene matches. CDR3 length: 17 amino acids. Supplemented by reference TRBV7-9 and TRBJ2-3, the full variable domain reads DTGVSQNPRHKITKRGQNVTFRCDPISEHNRLYWYRQTLGQGPEFLTYFQNEAQLEKSRLLSDRFSAERPKGSFSTLEIQRTEQGDSAMYLCASSSSGQAIVTDTQYFGPGTRLTVL.

The chain carries TRBV7-8 and TRBJ2-7; no firm D call. Trimming took 1 base from V and 1 from J, leaving 8 bases between them. The CDR3 covers 14 residues. Germline V gene sequence: CDR1 SGHVS, CDR2 FQNEAQ. The DNA of the CDR3 is TGTGCCAGCAGCTTAGACAGCAGATCCTACGAGCAGTACTTC. This codes for CASSLDSRSYEQYF.

The chain employs TRBV28 and TRBJ2-7, with unresolved D. V was pared by 4 bases and J by 0 bases, with 10 bases between. Per the germline V gene, CDR1 is MDHEN and CDR2 is SYDVKM. This CDR3 has 14 amino acids. This CDR3 is CASSYAPASYEQYF. The CDR3 nucleotides read TGTGCCAGCAGTTACGCCCCCGCCTCCTACGAGCAGTACTTC.

This clone was observed a single time. The chain joins TRBV9 to TRBJ2-6, with 10 bases matching TRBD1. Germline V gives CDR1 SGDLS, CDR2 YYNGEE. The CDR3 is made up of 18 amino acids. Trimming at V came to 3 bases and at J to 0 bases, leaving 6 bases not matched to a gene. The CDR3: CASSAGTGVISGANVLTF. The CDR3 nucleotides read TGTGCCAGCAGCGCCGGGACAGGGGTGATCTCTGGGGCCAACGTCCTGACTTTC.

The chain uses TRBV27 and TRBJ2-7; 10 bases are a match to TRBD2. Trimming cost V 5 bases and J 5 bases; bases outside gene matches: 12. The CDR3 runs 16 residues. Germline values: CDR1 MNHEY, CDR2 SMNVEV (reference sequence). In nucleotides, the CDR3 is TGTGCCAGCAGTCCGCCGAAGCGGGAGGGCCTGAACGAGCAGTACTTC. It is translated as CASSPPKREGLNEQYF.

The gene calls are TRBV30 and TRBJ2-1, with 8 bases that match TRBD2. V dropped 3 bases and J dropped 6; count of bases not matched to a gene: 4. Germline CDR1 and CDR2: GTSNPN and SVGIG (reference sequence). The CDR3 loop spans 13 amino acids. The CDR3 DNA is TGTGCCTGGAGGTTTGGACTAGCCAATGAGCAGTTCTTC. Translated: CAWRFGLANEQFF.

The chain employs TRBV19 and TRBJ2-3; D is possibly TRBD2 (5 bases). The V gene's germline CDR1 is LNHDA and CDR2 SQIVND (reference sequence). V lost 5 bases and J lost 3, with 15 bases in between. This CDR3 is built from 15 residues. CDR3 DNA: TGTGCCAGTAGTGGGGAGCGGTACCCAACAGATACGCAGTATTTT. Translating gives CASSGERYPTDTQYF.

V gene TRBV7-9 combines with J gene TRBJ1-2; D gene unclear. Germline lookup yields CDR1 SEHNR and CDR2 FQNEAQ (reference sequence). CDR3 length equals 17 residues. The ends were cut back, 5 bases at V and 4 bases at J, with 23 bases in the middle. CDR3 nucleotide sequence: TGTGCCAGCAGCGACGCAGTTGGGCGACTCCAAAGCTATGGCTACACCTTC. Protein sequence: CASSDAVGRLQSYGYTF.